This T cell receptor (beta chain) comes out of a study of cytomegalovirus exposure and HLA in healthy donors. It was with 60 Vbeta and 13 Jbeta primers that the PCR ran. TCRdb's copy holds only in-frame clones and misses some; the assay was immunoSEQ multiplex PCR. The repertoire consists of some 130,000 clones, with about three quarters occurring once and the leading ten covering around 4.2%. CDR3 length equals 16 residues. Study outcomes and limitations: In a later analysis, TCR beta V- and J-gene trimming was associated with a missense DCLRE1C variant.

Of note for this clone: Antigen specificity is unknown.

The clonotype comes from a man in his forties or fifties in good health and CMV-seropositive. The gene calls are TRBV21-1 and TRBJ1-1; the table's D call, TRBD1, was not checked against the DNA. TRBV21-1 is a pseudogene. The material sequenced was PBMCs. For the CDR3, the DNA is TGTGCCAGCACTGTAGGGACAGGGTACCTGAACACTGAAGCTTTCTTT. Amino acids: CASTVGTGYLNTEAFF.